This section outlines one TCR beta chain sequence together with its context. This clone may be a read error of a much larger clone one base away. The data were taken from a study of T cells in Graves' hyperthyroidism and ophthalmopathy. The source material, RNA transcripts, was used to amplify TCR beta CDR3 regions. In the first-round RT-PCR of the TCR CDR3, the HTBI primer set was used. TCRdb itself ran the multiplex PCR reads through MiXCR, one entry per CDR3 protein. The sample carries about 560,000 distinct CDR3 sequences, roughly 50% recorded once. Germline V CDR1 and CDR2: SGHDT, YYEEEE. V was clipped by 2 bases and J by 2 bases, with 5 bases between them. The CDR3 has 12 amino acids.

The TCR sequence derives from a woman in her late teens or twenties with Graves' hyperthyroidism. Input material: peripheral blood or thyroid tissue (not recorded which). The rearrangement uses TRBV5-6 and TRBJ2-7, with D uncertain. For the CDR3, the DNA is TGTGCCAGCAGCTTATTGCCCTACGAGCAGTACTTC. Encoded protein: CASSLLPYEQYF.